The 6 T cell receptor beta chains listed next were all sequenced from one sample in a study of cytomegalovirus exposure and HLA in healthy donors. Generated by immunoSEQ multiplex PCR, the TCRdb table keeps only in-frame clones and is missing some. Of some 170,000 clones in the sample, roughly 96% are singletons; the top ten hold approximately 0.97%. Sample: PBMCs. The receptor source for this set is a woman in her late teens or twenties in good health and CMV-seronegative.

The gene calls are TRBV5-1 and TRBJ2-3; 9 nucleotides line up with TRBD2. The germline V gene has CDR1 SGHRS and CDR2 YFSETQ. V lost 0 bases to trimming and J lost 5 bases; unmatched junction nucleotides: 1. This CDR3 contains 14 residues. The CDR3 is CASSLETSGDTQYF. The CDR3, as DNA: TGCGCCAGCAGCTTGGAGACTAGCGGAGATACGCAGTATTTT.

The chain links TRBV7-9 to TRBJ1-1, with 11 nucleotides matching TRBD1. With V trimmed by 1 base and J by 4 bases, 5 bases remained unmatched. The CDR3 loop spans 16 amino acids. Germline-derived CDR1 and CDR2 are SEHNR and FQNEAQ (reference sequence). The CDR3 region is CASSLGGTGGATEAFF. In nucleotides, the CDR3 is TGTGCCAGCAGCTTAGGGGGGACAGGGGGAGCCACTGAAGCTTTCTTT.

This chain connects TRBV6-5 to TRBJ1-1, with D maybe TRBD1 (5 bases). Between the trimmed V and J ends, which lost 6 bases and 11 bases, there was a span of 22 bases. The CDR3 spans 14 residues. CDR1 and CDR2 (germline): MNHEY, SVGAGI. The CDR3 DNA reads TGTGCCAGCAGCGCCCGGACAAGGCACCCTTCTGCTTTCTTT. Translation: CASSARTRHPSAFF.

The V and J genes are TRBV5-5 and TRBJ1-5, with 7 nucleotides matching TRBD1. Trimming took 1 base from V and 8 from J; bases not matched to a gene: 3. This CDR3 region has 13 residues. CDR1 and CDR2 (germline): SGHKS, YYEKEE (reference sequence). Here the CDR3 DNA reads TGTGCCAGCAGCTTGAGGGGGCAGGAGCCCCAGCATTTT. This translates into CASSLRGQEPQHF. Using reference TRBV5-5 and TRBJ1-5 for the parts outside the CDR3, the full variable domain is DAGVTQSPTHLIKTRGQQVTLRCSPISGHKSVSWYQQVLGQGPQFIFQYYEKEERGRGNFPDRFSARQFPNYSSELNVNALLLGDSALYLCASSLRGQEPQHFGDGTRLSIL.

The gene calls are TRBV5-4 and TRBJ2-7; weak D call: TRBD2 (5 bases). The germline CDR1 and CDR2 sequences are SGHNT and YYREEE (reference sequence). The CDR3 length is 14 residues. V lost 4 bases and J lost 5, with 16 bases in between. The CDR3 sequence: CASSIFGEPHEQYF. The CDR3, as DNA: TGTGCCAGCAGCATATTCGGGGAGCCCCACGAGCAGTACTTC. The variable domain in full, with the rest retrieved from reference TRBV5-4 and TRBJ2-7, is ETGVTQSPTHLIKTRGQQVTLRCSSQSGHNTVSWYQQALGQGPQFIFQYYREEENGRGNFPPRFSGLQFPNYSSELNVNALELDDSALYLCASSIFGEPHEQYFGPGTRLTVT.

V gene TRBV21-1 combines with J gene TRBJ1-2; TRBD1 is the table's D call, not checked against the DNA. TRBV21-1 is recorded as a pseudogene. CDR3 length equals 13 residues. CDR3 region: CASRPGTGYGYTF. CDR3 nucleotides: TGTGCCAGCAGACCCGGGACAGGGTATGGCTACACCTTC.